The 25 T cell receptor beta chains presented below share a single source sample, sequenced in a study of cytomegalovirus exposure and HLA in healthy donors. PCR employed 60 Vbeta and 13 Jbeta primers. Sequencing was performed with immunoSEQ multiplex PCR; in TCRdb, only in-frame clones are kept and a portion is missing. The sample totals some 130,000 clones; its top ten clones hold over 1.5%. The specimen was PBMCs. These receptors all come from a woman aged 40-49 years in good health and CMV-seropositive.

The CDR3 nucleotides are TGTGCCAGCAGCTTGGGAGCGGGGCCAGATACGCAGTATTTT. Translating it yields CASSLGAGPDTQYF. The rearrangement joins TRBV7-2 to TRBJ2-3; 7 bases match TRBD2. This CDR3 spans 14 amino acids. V was clipped by 3 bases and J by 4 bases; unmatched bases: 4. CDR1 SGHTA and CDR2 FQGNSA come from the germline V gene.

The rearrangement links TRBV13 to TRBJ2-7, with 7 bases that match TRBD2. The J segment lost 4 bases and the V segment lost 5 bases, leaving 2 bases of the junction unmatched. The V gene's germline CDR1 is PRHDT and CDR2 FYEKMQ (reference sequence). The CDR3 contains 12 residues. The CDR3 loop is CASSPGRYEQYF. The CDR3 nucleotides read TGTGCCAGCAGCCCCGGGAGGTACGAGCAGTACTTC.

The chain joins TRBV7-8 to TRBJ1-1, with 8 positions matching TRBD1. V shed 3 bases, J shed 7 bases, and the junction held 10 bases outside the gene matches. CDR3 length: 15 amino acids. Germline values: CDR1 SGHVS, CDR2 FQNEAQ. Here the CDR3 reads CASSLARTGMFEAFF. The CDR3 DNA reads TGTGCCAGCAGCTTGGCTCGGACAGGGATGTTTGAAGCTTTCTTT.

The chain links TRBV7-2 to TRBJ2-2; 7 bases match TRBD1. The germline gives CDR1 SGHTA, CDR2 FQGNSA. The CDR3 length is 15 residues. Unmatched junction bases numbered 8, after V lost 5 bases and J lost 5 bases. The CDR3 nucleotides are TGTGCCAGCAGCCCACAGGGGAGAGGAACCGGGGAGCTGTTTTTT. It yields the protein CASSPQGRGTGELFF.

The rearrangement links TRBV6-4 to TRBJ2-3; TRBD2 agrees at 9 bases. This CDR3 has 17 residues. Germline CDR1 and CDR2: MRHNA and SNTAGT. V was clipped by 2 bases and J by 5 bases; unmatched bases: 11. The chain's CDR3 is CASSDPPRGREGDTQYF. The CDR3 DNA is TGTGCCAGCAGTGACCCCCCCCGCGGGAGGGAGGGAGATACGCAGTATTTT.

V and J are TRBV19 and TRBJ2-7; the match to TRBD2 covers 8 bases. The CDR3 contains 16 residues. The junction had 7 bases not matched to a gene; V was cut back by 0 bases and J by 3 bases. Germline V lookup: CDR1 LNHDA, CDR2 SQIVND (reference sequence). The chain's CDR3 is CASSIEESSGYYEQYF. The CDR3 DNA reads TGTGCCAGTAGTATAGAGGAGTCTAGCGGGTACTACGAGCAGTACTTC.

The chain is built from TRBV4-1 and TRBJ1-2; D perhaps matches TRBD1 (6 bases). Trimming removed 5 bases from V and 8 bases from J, with 21 bases in between. CDR3 length: 15 residues. Per germline, CDR1 MGHRA and CDR2 YSYEKL. The chain's CDR3 is CASSEGGAPREGYTF. The CDR3 nucleotides are TGCGCCAGCAGCGAGGGGGGGGCCCCTCGGGAAGGCTACACCTTC.

This sequence joins TRBV14 and TRBJ1-5; D uncertain. Trimming left V 4 bases short and J 3 bases short, with 7 bases between. The CDR3 is made up of 13 amino acids. Per the germline V gene, CDR1 is SGHDN and CDR2 is FVKESK. The CDR3 region has the DNA TGTGCCAGCAGCCTTACCTACAATCAGCCCCAGCATTTT. Translation: CASSLTYNQPQHF.

This rearrangement joins TRBV21-1 to TRBJ2-5; TRBD1 reflects the table's D call only, with no check against the DNA. TRBV21-1 is recorded as a pseudogene. CDR3 length: 20 amino acids. CDR3 nucleotides: TGTGCCAGCAGCAAAGAGCCCCCAGGGCTCTCCGAATTGTTAAAAGAGACCCAGTACTTC. It specifies CASSKEPPGLSELLKETQYF.

The rearrangement links TRBV12-5 to TRBJ1-3, with D hard to call. V gave up 1 base and J gave up 8 bases, with 6 bases separating them. The length of the CDR3 is 12 residues. From germline, CDR1 is LGHNT and CDR2 FRNRAP. CDR3 loop: CASGLDADTIYF. The CDR3 bases are TGTGCTAGTGGTTTGGACGCGGACACCATATATTTT.

The rearrangement uses TRBV5-4 and TRBJ1-4, with D perhaps matching TRBD1 (5 bases). V lost 4 bases, J lost 0 bases, and 7 bases lay in between. The CDR3 sequence is 14 residues long. The V gene's germline CDR1 is SGHNT and CDR2 YYREEE (reference sequence). CDR3: CASSPGTTNEKLFF. The CDR3 DNA reads as TGTGCCAGCAGCCCAGGGACAACTAATGAAAAACTGTTTTTT.

The genes are TRBV19 and TRBJ2-7, with TRBD1 matching 10 bases. Trimming at V came to 5 bases and at J to 5 bases, leaving 9 bases not matched to a gene. The CDR3 contains 15 residues. CDR1 is LNHDA, CDR2 SQIVND, per germline (reference sequence). This CDR3 is CASSPQDRGYHEQYF. CDR3 DNA: TGTGCCAGTAGTCCCCAGGACAGGGGGTATCACGAGCAGTACTTC.

The chain carries TRBV15 and TRBJ2-3; 7 bases match TRBD1. This CDR3 is 16 amino acids long. J was trimmed by 4 bases and V by 3 bases; bases with no gene match: 10. Germline lookup yields CDR1 LNHNV and CDR2 YYDKDF (reference sequence). The CDR3 loop is CATSSDRATGSDTQYF. Written as DNA, the CDR3 is TGTGCCACCAGCAGCGATAGGGCGACAGGGTCAGATACGCAGTATTTT.

The chain couples TRBV5-4 to TRBJ2-3, with 8 bases that match TRBD1. Germline loops: CDR1 SGHNT, CDR2 YYREEE (reference sequence). The CDR3 covers 15 residues. The V and J ends lost 4 bases and 7 bases, in that order; junction bases with no gene match: 11. CDR3 DNA: TGTGCCAGCAGCCCGAGCGGACAGGGTAGGAATACGCAGTATTTT. Translating it yields CASSPSGQGRNTQYF.

The chain employs TRBV28 and TRBJ1-2, with D unclear. The CDR3 consists of 15 residues. Trimming took off 2 bases at V and 2 bases at J, with 12 bases between the two ends. CDR1 is MDHEN, CDR2 SYDVKM, per germline. The CDR3 DNA is TGTGCCAGCAGTTTAGGTGCGGCAGCGAACTATGGCTACACCTTC. Amino acid sequence: CASSLGAAANYGYTF.

The chain links TRBV5-6 to TRBJ2-5, with a tentative D call TRBD2 (5 bases). Germline loops: CDR1 SGHDT, CDR2 YYEEEE. The CDR3 runs 14 residues. V gave up 0 bases and J gave up 5 bases, with 11 bases separating them. This CDR3 reads CASSLGGLGETQYF. CDR3 DNA: TGTGCCAGCAGCTTGGGCGGGCTGGGGGAGACCCAGTACTTC.

The CDR3 DNA sequence: TGTGCCAGCAGCTTGCTCTCTAGCAATGAGCAGTTCTTC. Amino acid sequence: CASSLLSSNEQFF. V is TRBV7-9 and J is TRBJ2-1, with D unclear. Germline V lookup: CDR1 SEHNR, CDR2 FQNEAQ (reference sequence). This CDR3 region has 13 residues. V lost 3 bases and J 6 bases, leaving 9 bases between the germline ends.

The J gene is TRBJ2-5, the V gene TRBV18; TRBD2 aligns across 7 bases. V shed 3 bases and J 1 base; nucleotides not matched to a gene: 5. In germline, CDR1 is KGHSH, CDR2 LQKENI. The CDR3 is 15 amino acids. CDR3 in DNA: TGTGCCAGCTCACCCATACGGGGGGTCCAAGAGACCCAGTACTTC. It is translated as CASSPIRGVQETQYF.

The V and J genes are TRBV2 and TRBJ1-4, with D tentatively TRBD1 (5 bases). This CDR3 has 13 residues. The germline V gene has CDR1 SNHLY and CDR2 FYNNEI. V gave up 7 bases and J gave up 7 bases, with 13 bases separating them. The CDR3 is CASKGREIEKLFF. CDR3 DNA sequence: TGTGCCAGCAAAGGCAGGGAAATTGAAAAACTGTTTTTT.

The rearrangement links TRBV28 to TRBJ2-1, with 7 bases matching TRBD1. The CDR3 is 16 residues long. The germline V gene has CDR1 MDHEN and CDR2 SYDVKM. Losses at the gene ends were 5 bases for V and 5 bases for J; bases not matched to a gene: 12. This chain's CDR3 is CASSESPRDRHNEQFF. In DNA form, the CDR3 reads TGTGCCAGCAGTGAGTCTCCCAGGGACAGACACAATGAGCAGTTCTTC.

The chain combines TRBV6-6 with TRBJ1-4; 10 positions match TRBD1. CDR1 and CDR2 from the germline V gene are MNHNY and SVGAGI (reference sequence). V trimming: 0 bases; J trimming: 5 bases; junction bases outside the gene matches: 3. The CDR3 covers 16 residues. CDR3 in DNA: TGTGCCAGCAGTTACTCGGGACAGGGGAGGAATGAAAAACTGTTTTTT. Protein product: CASSYSGQGRNEKLFF.

The chain uses TRBV18 and TRBJ1-1; 9 nucleotides line up with TRBD1. CDR3 length: 15 amino acids. CDR1 is KGHSH, CDR2 LQKENI, per germline. V lost 7 bases to trimming and J lost 3 bases; unmatched junction nucleotides: 9. The CDR3 here is CASYSGTGLDTEAFF. The CDR3 DNA reads as TGTGCCAGCTACTCCGGGACAGGGTTGGACACTGAAGCTTTCTTT.

The CDR3: CASLTGTGGNGYTF. The CDR3 DNA reads TGTGCCAGCTTAACCGGGACAGGGGGCAACGGCTACACCTTC. The V call is TRBV18, the J call TRBJ1-2; TRBD1 matches 12 bases. This CDR3 region has 14 residues. The V and J ends lost 7 bases and 8 bases, in that order; junction bases with no gene match: 8. Per the germline V gene, CDR1 is KGHSH and CDR2 is LQKENI. Complete variable domain (other parts from reference TRBV18 and TRBJ1-2): NAGVMQNPRHLVRRRGQEARLRCSPMKGHSHVYWYRQLPEEGLKFMVYLQKENIIDESGMPKERFSAEFPKEGPSILRIQQVVRGDSAAYFCASLTGTGGNGYTFGSGTRLTVV.

The chain carries TRBV11-2 and TRBJ2-1; 7 bases agree with TRBD1. The V gene's germline CDR1 is SGHAT and CDR2 FQNNGV. V lost 5 bases, J lost 5 bases, and 6 bases stayed unmatched. The CDR3 totals 14 residues. The DNA of the CDR3 is TGTGCCAGCAGCACGGACAGGCAAAACAATGAGCAGTTCTTC. It is translated as CASSTDRQNNEQFF.

This chain joins TRBV28 and TRBJ1-5; 9 nucleotides agree with TRBD1. J gave up 5 bases and V 6 bases, and 2 bases lay outside the gene matches. There are 13 residues in the CDR3. CDR1 and CDR2 (germline): MDHEN, SYDVKM. The CDR3 DNA reads as TGTGCCAGCAGGCGGGACAGGGATCAGCCCCAGCATTTT. As protein: CASRRDRDQPQHF.